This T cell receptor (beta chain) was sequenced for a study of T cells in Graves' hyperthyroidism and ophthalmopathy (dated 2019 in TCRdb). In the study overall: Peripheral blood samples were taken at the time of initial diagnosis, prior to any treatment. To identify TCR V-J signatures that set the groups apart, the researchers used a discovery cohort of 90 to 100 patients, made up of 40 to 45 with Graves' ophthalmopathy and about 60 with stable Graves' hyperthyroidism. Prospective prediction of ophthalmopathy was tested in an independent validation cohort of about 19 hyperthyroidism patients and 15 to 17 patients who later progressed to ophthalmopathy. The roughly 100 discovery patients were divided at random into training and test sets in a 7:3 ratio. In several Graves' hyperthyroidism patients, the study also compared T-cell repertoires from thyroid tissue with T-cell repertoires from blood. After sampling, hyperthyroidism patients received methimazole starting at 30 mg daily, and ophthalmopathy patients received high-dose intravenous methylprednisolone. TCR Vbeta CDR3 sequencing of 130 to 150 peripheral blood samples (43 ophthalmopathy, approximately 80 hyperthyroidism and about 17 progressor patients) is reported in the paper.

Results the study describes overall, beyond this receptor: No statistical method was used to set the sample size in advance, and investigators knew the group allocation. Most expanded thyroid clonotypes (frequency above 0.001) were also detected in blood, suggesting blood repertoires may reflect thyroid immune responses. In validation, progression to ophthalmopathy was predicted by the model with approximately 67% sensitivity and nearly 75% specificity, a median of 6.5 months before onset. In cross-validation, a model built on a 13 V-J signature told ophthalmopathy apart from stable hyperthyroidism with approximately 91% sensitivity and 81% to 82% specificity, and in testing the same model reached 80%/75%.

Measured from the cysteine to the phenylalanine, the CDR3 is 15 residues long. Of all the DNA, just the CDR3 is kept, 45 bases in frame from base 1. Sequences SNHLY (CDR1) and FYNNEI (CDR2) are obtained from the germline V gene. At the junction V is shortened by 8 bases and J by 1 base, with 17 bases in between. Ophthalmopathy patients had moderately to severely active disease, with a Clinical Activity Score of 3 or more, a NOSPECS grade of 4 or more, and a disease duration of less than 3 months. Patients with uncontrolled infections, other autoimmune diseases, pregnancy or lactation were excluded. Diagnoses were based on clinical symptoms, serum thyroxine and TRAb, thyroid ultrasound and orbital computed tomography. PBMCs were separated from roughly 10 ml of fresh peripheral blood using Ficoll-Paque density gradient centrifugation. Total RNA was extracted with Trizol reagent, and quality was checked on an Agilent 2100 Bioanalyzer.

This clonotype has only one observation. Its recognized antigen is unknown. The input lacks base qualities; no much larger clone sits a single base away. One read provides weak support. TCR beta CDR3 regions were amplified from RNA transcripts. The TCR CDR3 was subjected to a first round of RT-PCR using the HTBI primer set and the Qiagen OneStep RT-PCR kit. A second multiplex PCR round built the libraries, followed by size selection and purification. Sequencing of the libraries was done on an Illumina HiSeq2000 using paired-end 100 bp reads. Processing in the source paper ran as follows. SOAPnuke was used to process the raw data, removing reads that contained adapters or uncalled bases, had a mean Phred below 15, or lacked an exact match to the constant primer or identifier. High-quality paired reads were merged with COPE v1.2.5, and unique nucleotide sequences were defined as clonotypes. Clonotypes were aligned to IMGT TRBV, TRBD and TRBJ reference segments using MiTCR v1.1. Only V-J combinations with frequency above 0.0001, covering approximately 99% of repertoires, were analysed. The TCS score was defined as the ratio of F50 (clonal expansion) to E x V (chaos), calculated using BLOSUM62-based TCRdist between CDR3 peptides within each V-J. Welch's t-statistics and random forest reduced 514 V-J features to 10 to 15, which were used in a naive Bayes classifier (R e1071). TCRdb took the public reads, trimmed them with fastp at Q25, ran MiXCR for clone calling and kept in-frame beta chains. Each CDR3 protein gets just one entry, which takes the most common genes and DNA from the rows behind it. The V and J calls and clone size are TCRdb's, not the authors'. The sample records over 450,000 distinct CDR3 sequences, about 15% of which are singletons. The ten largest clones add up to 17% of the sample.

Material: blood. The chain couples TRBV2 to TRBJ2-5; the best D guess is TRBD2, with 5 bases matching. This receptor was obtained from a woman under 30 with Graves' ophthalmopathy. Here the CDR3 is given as CASPSGEAAQETQYF. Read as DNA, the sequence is TGTGCCAGCCCCTCCGGGGAAGCGGCCCAAGAGACCCAGTACTTC.